These T cell receptor beta chains were read from a single sample in a study of Tregs in tolerant kidney transplant recipients. These receptors are not linked to any known antigen. The repertoire was sequenced with immunoSEQ multiplex PCR; TCRdb's copy has only in-frame clones and lacks some. Of 15,000 to 20,000 clones detected, over 50% appear once; the ten largest clones hold roughly 3.2%. Source material: Tregs from blood cultured with allogeneic cells. The receptors derive from a human donor in good health. CDR3s include the opening cysteine and the closing phenylalanine or tryptophan. A D gene is named only where the DNA matches it firmly. Not all rows give a size; the values are once, few, many and, for expanded clones, a class.

size	V	J	D	CDR3	DNA
.	TRBV6-5	TRBJ2-7	.	CASSETIGHEQYF	TGTGCCAGCAGTGAGACTATAGGCCACGAGCAGTACTTC
medium-sized	TRBV7-3	TRBJ2-7	TRBD1	CASSSPGQTYEQYF	TGTGCCAGCAGCTCCCCGGGACAGACTTACGAGCAGTACTTC
.	TRBV4-2	TRBJ1-1	.	CASSPAGGTYTEAFF	TGTGCCAGCAGCCCCGCAGGTGGGACGTACACTGAAGCTTTCTTT
.	TRBV19	TRBJ1-5	.	CATTGQLNQPQHF	TGTGCCACCACTGGACAGCTGAATCAGCCCCAGCATTTT
.	TRBV9	TRBJ2-3	.	CASSVRARTDTQYF	TGTGCCAGCAGCGTGCGGGCCCGCACAGATACGCAGTATTTT
.	TRBV11-2	TRBJ2-7	.	CASSLARLVTEQYF	TGTGCCAGCAGCTTAGCCCGACTAGTAACCGAGCAGTACTTC
few	TRBV9	TRBJ1-4	.	CASSAGQFSNEKLFF	TGTGCCAGCAGCGCCGGACAGTTCTCTAATGAAAAACTGTTTTTT
.	TRBV18	TRBJ2-1	.	CASSPTDSHEQFF	TGTGCCAGCTCACCCACCGACTCCCATGAGCAGTTCTTC
.	TRBV6-1	TRBJ2-1	TRBD2	CASSLRGAPFNEQFF	TGTGCCAGCAGTCTGCGGGGGGCCCCTTTCAATGAGCAGTTCTTC
.	TRBV2	TRBJ2-2	.	CASGRRGTGELFF	TGTGCCAGCGGGAGGAGAGGGACCGGGGAGCTGTTTTTT
.	TRBV7-9	TRBJ1-3	.	CASSRRNSGNTIYF	TGTGCCAGCAGCAGGCGGAACTCTGGAAACACCATATATTTT
.	TRBV10-1	TRBJ1-2	.	CASSVRDGNYGYTF	TGCGCCAGCAGTGTTAGGGACGGTAACTATGGCTACACCTTC
medium-sized	TRBV28	TRBJ1-1	TRBD1	CASSLPAPGGGTEAFF	TGTGCCAGCAGTTTACCAGCTCCAGGGGGAGGGACTGAAGCTTTCTTT
few	TRBV19	TRBJ1-2	TRBD1	CASSGQGSGYTF	TGTGCCAGTAGTGGACAGGGGAGTGGCTACACCTTC
few	TRBV5-5	TRBJ1-5	.	CASSVDGYQPQHF	TGTGCCAGCAGCGTCGACGGGTATCAGCCCCAGCATTTT
.	TRBV11-3	TRBJ2-3	.	CASSIGTHGDTQYF	TGTGCCAGCAGCATCGGGACACATGGAGATACGCAGTATTTT